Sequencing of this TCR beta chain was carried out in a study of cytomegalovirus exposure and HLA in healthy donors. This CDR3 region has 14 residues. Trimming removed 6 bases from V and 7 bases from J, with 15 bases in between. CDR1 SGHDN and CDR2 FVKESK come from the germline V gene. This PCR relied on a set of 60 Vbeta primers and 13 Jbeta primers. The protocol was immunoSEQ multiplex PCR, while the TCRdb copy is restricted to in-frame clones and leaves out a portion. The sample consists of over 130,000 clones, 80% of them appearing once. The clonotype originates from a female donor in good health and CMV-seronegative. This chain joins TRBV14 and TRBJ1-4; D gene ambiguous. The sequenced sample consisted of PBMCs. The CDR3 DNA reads TGTGCCAGCAGGCCCCTGGGCGCAGGTGAAAAACTGTTTTTT. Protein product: CASRPLGAGEKLFF.